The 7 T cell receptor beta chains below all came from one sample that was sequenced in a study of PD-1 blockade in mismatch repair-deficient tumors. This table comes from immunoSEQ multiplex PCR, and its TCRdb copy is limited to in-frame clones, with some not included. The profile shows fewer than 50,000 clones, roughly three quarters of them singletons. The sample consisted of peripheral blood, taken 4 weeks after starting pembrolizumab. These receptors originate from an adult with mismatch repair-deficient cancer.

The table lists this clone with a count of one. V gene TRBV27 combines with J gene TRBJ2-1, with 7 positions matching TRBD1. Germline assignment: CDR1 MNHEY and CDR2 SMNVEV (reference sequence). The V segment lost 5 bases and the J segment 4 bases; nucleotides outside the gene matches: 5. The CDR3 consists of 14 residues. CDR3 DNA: TGTGCCAGCAGTCTTGGACAGGAGTACAATGAGCAGTTCTTC. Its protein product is CASSLGQEYNEQFF.

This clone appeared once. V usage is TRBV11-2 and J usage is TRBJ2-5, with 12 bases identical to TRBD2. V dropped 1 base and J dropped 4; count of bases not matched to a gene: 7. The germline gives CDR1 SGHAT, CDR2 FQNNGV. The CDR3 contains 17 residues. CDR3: CASSLGLAGGLGETQYF. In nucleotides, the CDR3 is TGTGCCAGCAGCTTAGGGCTAGCGGGAGGGTTAGGAGAGACCCAGTACTTC.

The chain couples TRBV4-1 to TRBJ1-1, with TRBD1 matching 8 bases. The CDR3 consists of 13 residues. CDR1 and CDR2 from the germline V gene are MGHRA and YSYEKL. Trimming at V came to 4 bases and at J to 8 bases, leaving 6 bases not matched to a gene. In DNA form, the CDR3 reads TGCGCCAGCAGCCCGGGACAGGCCTCAGAAGCTTTCTTT. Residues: CASSPGQASEAFF.

In DNA form, the CDR3 reads TGCGCCAGCAGCGGTTCCATGGGGGGCGAGCAGTACTTC. Translation gives CASSGSMGGEQYF. The chain has TRBV4-1 and TRBJ2-7; D perhaps matches TRBD2 (6 bases). The germline gives CDR1 MGHRA, CDR2 YSYEKL. The V and J ends lost 5 bases and 6 bases respectively, with 14 bases between them. This CDR3 contains 13 residues.

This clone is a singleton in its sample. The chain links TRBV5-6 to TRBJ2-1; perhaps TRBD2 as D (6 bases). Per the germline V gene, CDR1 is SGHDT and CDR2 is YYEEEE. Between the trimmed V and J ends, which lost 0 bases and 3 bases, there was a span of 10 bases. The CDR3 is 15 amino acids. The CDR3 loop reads CASSLVGGNYNEQFF. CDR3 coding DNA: TGTGCCAGCAGCTTGGTTGGGGGGAACTACAATGAGCAGTTCTTC.

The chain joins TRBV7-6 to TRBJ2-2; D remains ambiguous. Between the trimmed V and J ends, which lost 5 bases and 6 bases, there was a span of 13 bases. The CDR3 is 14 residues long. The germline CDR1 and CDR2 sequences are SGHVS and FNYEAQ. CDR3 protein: CASSPVVSPGELFF. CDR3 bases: TGTGCCAGCAGCCCGGTTGTTTCTCCCGGGGAGCTGTTTTTT.

The DNA of the CDR3 is TGTGCCTGGGGACAGGGGGCTGAACAGCCCCAGCATTTT. Its translation: CAWGQGAEQPQHF. This chain connects TRBV30 to TRBJ1-5; TRBD1 agrees at 11 bases. V shed 5 bases and J 7 bases; nucleotides not matched to a gene: 4. The V gene's germline CDR1 is GTSNPN and CDR2 SVGIG (reference sequence). The CDR3 totals 13 residues.